This T cell receptor (beta chain) was identified in a study of metastatic and nonmetastatic thyroid tumors. Study as a whole: Repertoires from blood and tumor or nodule tissue of malignant and benign thyroid patients were compared.

Study observations and caveats: The reported finding was significantly higher TCR beta diversity in malignant thyroid tumors relative to benign nodules, in blood and tumor.

Authors' methods: To classify distant metastasis in papillary thyroid cancer, a model was built from CDR3 differences across clinicopathological groups. MiXCR reprocessed the PCR reads for TCRdb. The V and J calls follow TCRdb's processing rather than the paper's. Of 30,000 to 35,000 clones listed, 30% are singletons. As to this clone: Its antigen is currently unknown.

Thyroid surgery was preceded by no treatment in any patient. The ends were cut back, 3 bases at V and 3 bases at J, with 13 bases in the middle. This CDR3 comprises 15 residues. The source of this sequence is a female donor with papillary thyroid cancer or a benign thyroid nodule (not recorded which). Some clones in this sample may be carry-over from other donors' samples. This rearrangement joins TRBV12-3 or TRBV12-4 to TRBJ2-3; D is ambiguous. Input material: blood. This CDR3 is CASSLLSGATDTQYF. In DNA, the CDR3 is TGTGCCAGCAGTTTGCTATCTGGAGCAACAGATACGCAGTATTTT.